One sample yielded the 22 T cell receptor beta chains listed below, sequenced in a study of T cells in pancreatic ductal adenocarcinoma. Here immunoSEQ multiplex PCR was the method, and the copy in TCRdb shows in-frame clones only, minus some. This sample has more than 2,500 clones, with just under 75% found just once. Surgery without prior neoadjuvant therapy was the treatment of the selected pancreatic ductal adenocarcinoma patients. Material for sequencing was pancreatic tumor tissue. The receptor source for this set is a human donor with pancreatic ductal adenocarcinoma.

This clone was counted a few times. The gene calls are TRBV6-5 and TRBJ1-6, with 10 bases lining up with TRBD1. CDR1 and CDR2 from the germline V gene are MNHEY and SVGAGI. Germline trimming cut 6 bases from V and 8 bases from J; bases unmatched to any gene: 1. The length of the CDR3 is 13 residues. The CDR3 bases are TGTGCCAGCAGAGGACAGGGGGATTCACCCCTCCACTTT. It specifies CASRGQGDSPLHF.

The chain is built from TRBV5-1 and TRBJ2-7; 13 bases map to TRBD2. Germline-derived CDR1 and CDR2 are SGHRS and YFSETQ. The CDR3 runs to 15 residues. The V segment lost 2 bases and the J segment 5 bases; nucleotides outside the gene matches: 4. The CDR3 coding sequence is TGCGCCAGCAGCTTTAAACTAGCGGGGGGGCACGAGCAGTACTTC. This encodes CASSFKLAGGHEQYF.

This clone has a single count. The chain has TRBV7-2 and TRBJ2-7; no reliable D call. Deletions cut 5 bases from V and 7 bases from J, with 21 bases between. The germline V gene has CDR1 SGHTA and CDR2 FQGNSA. CDR3 length equals 15 residues. Here the CDR3 DNA reads TGTGCCAGCAGCGGATCCGGCGGTACTACGAGGGAGCAGTACTTC. Its protein product is CASSGSGGTTREQYF.

This clone appeared once. One end of the junction fails to match germline, which may point to a read error. The V gene is TRBV7-9, the J gene TRBJ1-1; no clear D gene. Germline lookup yields CDR1 SEHNR and CDR2 FQNEAQ (reference sequence). This CDR3 comprises 14 residues. The CDR3: CARSLEAERYEAFF. The CDR3 DNA sequence: TGTGCCAGAAGCTTGGAGGCGGAACGATATGAAGCTTTCTTT.

This chain uses TRBV5-1 with TRBJ2-5; 9 bases are shared with TRBD1. Germline V gene sequence: CDR1 SGHRS, CDR2 YFSETQ. The CDR3 totals 17 residues. V gave up 2 bases and J gave up 1 base; unmatched junction bases: 9. CDR3 region: CASSFRDRVRGQETQYF. The CDR3 bases are TGCGCCAGCAGCTTCCGGGACAGGGTTCGAGGCCAAGAGACCCAGTACTTC.

This sequence joins TRBV11-2 and TRBJ2-3; 14 nucleotides align to TRBD2. V was clipped by 5 bases and J by 7 bases; unmatched bases: 5. CDR1 is SGHAT, CDR2 FQNNGV, per germline. CDR3 length equals 15 residues. CDR3 nucleotides: TGTGCCAGCAGCCCGGGGACTAGCGGGGGTTATACGCAGTATTTT. It yields the protein CASSPGTSGGYTQYF.

V is TRBV7-9 and J is TRBJ2-3; 12 bases are shared with TRBD2. Trimming at V came to 5 bases and at J to 6 bases, leaving 12 bases not matched to a gene. CDR1 is SEHNR, CDR2 FQNEAQ, per germline (reference sequence). The CDR3 is made up of 17 amino acids. This CDR3 is CASSRLGLAGGIDTQYF. Written as DNA, the CDR3 is TGTGCCAGCAGCCGCCTTGGGCTAGCGGGGGGGATTGATACGCAGTATTTT.

J is TRBJ2-3 and V is TRBV11-3, with unresolved D. The CDR3 is 11 residues long. Germline loops: CDR1 SGHNT, CDR2 YENEEA. V was cut by 5 bases and J by 0 bases, with 0 bases left in between. The CDR3, as DNA: TGTGCCAGCAGCAGCACAGATACGCAGTATTTT. Its translation: CASSSTDTQYF.

The gene calls are TRBV6-1 and TRBJ1-6; 9 nucleotides align to TRBD1. CDR3 size: 15 residues. Looked up from germline, CDR1 is MNHNS and CDR2 is SASEGT. J was trimmed by 10 bases and V by 3 bases; bases with no gene match: 7. DNA of the CDR3: TGTGCCAGCAGTGATGAGGGACAGGGAAGATCACCCCTCCACTTT. Translated: CASSDEGQGRSPLHF.

This chain links TRBV28 with TRBJ2-1; D gene ambiguous. Trimming took off 6 bases at V and 3 bases at J, with 15 bases between the two ends. The germline CDR1 and CDR2 sequences are MDHEN and SYDVKM. This CDR3 region has 15 residues. CDR3 in amino acids: CASSFLGRDYNEQFF. DNA of the CDR3: TGTGCCAGCAGCTTTTTAGGCCGAGACTACAATGAGCAGTTCTTC.

The chain couples TRBV9 to TRBJ2-3; TRBD1 matches 7 bases. The CDR3 covers 15 residues. After removal of 1 base from V and 7 bases from J, the junction contained 9 bases not matched to a gene. Germline loops: CDR1 SGDLS, CDR2 YYNGEE. In DNA, the CDR3 is TGTGCCAGCAGCGTATCGATCCAGGGGGAACATACGCAGTATTTT. Its translation: CASSVSIQGEHTQYF.

This rearrangement joins TRBV28 to TRBJ1-2; the match to TRBD1 covers 12 bases. J gave up 4 bases and V 2 bases, and 2 bases lay outside the gene matches. The V gene's germline CDR1 is MDHEN and CDR2 SYDVKM. The CDR3 has 15 residues. CDR3 nucleotide sequence: TGTGCCAGCAGTTTAACGGGACAGGGGGCCTATGGCTACACCTTC. It yields the protein CASSLTGQGAYGYTF.

V and J are TRBV15 and TRBJ1-2; 9 bases agree with TRBD1. The CDR3 has 16 residues. The V gene end was trimmed by 0 bases and the J gene end by 2 bases; junction bases not matched to a gene: 4. Germline CDR1 reads LNHNV; CDR2 reads YYDKDF (reference sequence). The CDR3 sequence: CATSRDTGTGNYGYTF. The CDR3 region has the DNA TGTGCCACCAGCAGAGATACCGGGACAGGGAACTATGGCTACACCTTC. Full variable domain (remainder filled in from reference TRBV15 and TRBJ1-2): DAMVIQNPRYQVTQFGKPVTLSCSQTLNHNVMYWYQQKSSQAPKLLFHYYDKDFNNEADTPDNFQSRRPNTSFCFLDIRSPGLGDTAMYLCATSRDTGTGNYGYTFGSGTRLTVV.

The rearrangement links TRBV12-2 to TRBJ2-3; no check of the table's D call, TRBD1, against the DNA was made. TRBV12-2 is termed a pseudogene. The CDR3 is 16 amino acids. The CDR3 nucleotides read TGTGCAAGTCGCTTAGGGGGTAGACAGGTCCCTTGGACGCAGTATTTT. Amino acid sequence: CASRLGGRQVPWTQYF.

This chain joins TRBV6-6 and TRBJ1-2, with D hard to call. V lost 2 bases to trimming and J lost 3 bases, with 13 bases between them. This CDR3 has 15 residues. Germline V gives CDR1 MNHNY, CDR2 SVGAGI (reference sequence). In DNA form, the CDR3 reads TGTGCCAGCAGTTACCGGGTCCCGGGAGACTATGGCTACACCTTC. It is translated as CASSYRVPGDYGYTF.

This sequence joins TRBV7-2 and TRBJ2-1; the match to TRBD2 covers 9 bases. Germline V gene sequence: CDR1 SGHTA, CDR2 FQGNSA. The CDR3 contains 15 residues. The V segment lost 4 bases and the J segment 3 bases; nucleotides outside the gene matches: 4. The CDR3 loop is CASSSLAGDYNEQFF. As DNA, the CDR3 is TGTGCCAGCAGCTCATTAGCGGGGGACTACAATGAGCAGTTCTTC.

The genes are TRBV7-2 and TRBJ2-5; tentatively, D is TRBD2 (5 bases). The V and J ends lost 5 bases and 1 base respectively, with 17 bases between them. Germline CDR1 SGHTA, CDR2 FQGNSA. CDR3 size: 16 residues. The CDR3 reads CASSPLGTGGQETQYF. The DNA of the CDR3 is TGTGCCAGCAGCCCATTAGGAACTGGAGGCCAAGAGACCCAGTACTTC.

The chain carries TRBV28 and TRBJ1-1; D gene ambiguous. CDR3 length: 12 residues. V was cut by 6 bases and J by 3 bases, with 8 bases left in between. Germline V gene lookup returns CDR1 MDHEN and CDR2 SYDVKM. CDR3 protein: CASSRSHTEAFF. The CDR3 nucleotides read TGTGCCAGCAGCAGAAGCCACACTGAAGCTTTCTTT.

By share, this clone ranks as large. The CDR3 region has the DNA TGTGCCATCAGTGAAGGGGACAGAAACTATGGCTACACCTTC. Translation gives CAISEGDRNYGYTF. The chain uses TRBV10-3 and TRBJ1-2, with TRBD1 matching 7 bases. The CDR3 is made up of 14 amino acids. Germline V gene data show CDR1 as ENHRY and CDR2 as SYGVKD. V was clipped by 3 bases and J by 2 bases; unmatched bases: 3.

This chain uses TRBV19 with TRBJ1-5, with a tentative D call TRBD1 (5 bases). V lost 1 base and J 3 bases, leaving 13 bases between the germline ends. There are 16 residues in the CDR3. CDR1 and CDR2 from the germline V gene are LNHDA and SQIVND (reference sequence). CDR3 residues: CASSIVWGSYNQPQHF. The DNA for the CDR3 is TGTGCCAGTAGTATAGTATGGGGGTCCTACAATCAGCCCCAGCATTTT.

V is TRBV9 and J is TRBJ2-3; a possible D gene is TRBD2 (5 bases). The V end lost 0 bases, the J end lost 1 base, and 12 bases lay between the germline ends. The CDR3 is 16 residues long. Germline V CDR1 and CDR2: SGDLS, YYNGEE. As DNA, the CDR3 is TGTGCCAGCAGCGTAGTATTGGGGAGCGGCACAGATACGCAGTATTTT. Translation: CASSVVLGSGTDTQYF.

The chain joins TRBV25-1 to TRBJ1-1; 7 positions match TRBD1. Germline values: CDR1 MGHDK, CDR2 SYGVNS. V was pared by 6 bases and J by 1 base, with 2 bases of the junction left unmatched. This CDR3 region has 13 residues. CDR3 DNA: TGTGCCAGCAGCCGGGACAGGAACACTGAAGCTTTCTTT. Its protein product is CASSRDRNTEAFF.